One T cell receptor (beta chain) is described in this entry. Its antigen is unknown. The data are from a study of T cell repertoires in cytomegalovirus infection. Study overall: Carrying CMV and the relevant HLA type showed in public TCR beta signatures.

The CDR3 consists of 13 residues. J gave up 6 bases and V 3 bases, and 4 bases lay outside the gene matches. MiXCR was run by TCRdb on the reads, yielding one entry per CDR3 protein. The sample shows around 310,000 distinct CDR3 sequences, about 17% of them seen only once. Regarding the study as a whole: HLA-C-restricted CMV-specific TCR beta clonotypes were dominant in the ex vivo response. Totalled public TCR beta family frequency picked out people who carried CMV plus the relevant HLA.

The V gene is TRBV12-3 or TRBV12-4, the J gene TRBJ2-7; 8 nucleotides line up with TRBD2. The sequencing sample was made of PBMCs. The clonotype was recovered from a human donor in good health (CMV status not recorded). Some clones in this sample may be carry-over from other donors' samples. The CDR3 sequence is CASSFGRGGEQYF. The CDR3 DNA reads TGTGCCAGCAGTTTCGGCCGGGGGGGCGAGCAGTACTTC.